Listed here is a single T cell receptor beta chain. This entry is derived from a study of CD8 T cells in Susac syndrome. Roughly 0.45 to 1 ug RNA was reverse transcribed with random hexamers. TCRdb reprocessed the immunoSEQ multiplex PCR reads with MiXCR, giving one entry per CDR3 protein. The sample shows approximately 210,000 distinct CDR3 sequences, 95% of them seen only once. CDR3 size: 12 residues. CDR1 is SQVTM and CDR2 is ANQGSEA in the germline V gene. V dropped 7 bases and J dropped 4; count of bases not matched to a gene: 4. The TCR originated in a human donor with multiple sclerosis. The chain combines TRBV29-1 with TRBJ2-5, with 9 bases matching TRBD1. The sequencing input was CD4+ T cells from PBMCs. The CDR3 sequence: CSAGQGRETQYF. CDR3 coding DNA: TGCAGCGCCGGACAGGGGAGAGAGACCCAGTACTTC. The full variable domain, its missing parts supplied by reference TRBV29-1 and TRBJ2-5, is SAVISQKPSRDICQRGTSLTIQCQVDSQVTMMFWYRQQPGQSLTLIATANQGSEATYESGFVIDKFPISRPNLTFSTLTVSNMSPEDSSIYLCSAGQGRETQYFGPGTRLLVL.